The present T cell receptor (beta chain) was sequenced within a study of response to subunit inactivated influenza vaccine. On this clonotype: Its cognate antigen is unknown.

Using its own MiXCR run on the RT-PCR reads, TCRdb lists one record per CDR3 protein. The sample yields 550,000 to 600,000 distinct CDR3 sequences, 12% seen once. Study-wide points: Each seasonal influenza vaccination, the authors suggested, recruits few new T cells.

The CDR3 sequence is 15 residues long. After removal of 7 bases from V and 4 bases from J, the junction contained 9 bases not matched to a gene. The chain recombines TRBV12-3 or TRBV12-4 with TRBJ2-7; TRBD2 matches 11 bases. This sequence was found in a man between 50 and 59 years old who received an inactivated influenza vaccine. Sequencing used PBMCs from blood, obtained on the day of vaccination. CDR3 sequence (DNA): TGTGCCAGCACCGAACTTAGCGGGGGGGCTTACGAGCAGTACTTC. It encodes CASTELSGGAYEQYF.